This T cell receptor beta chain stems from a study of cytomegalovirus exposure and HLA in healthy donors. V was clipped by 2 bases and J by 5 bases; unmatched bases: 7. From germline, CDR1 is MNHEY and CDR2 SVGAGI. The CDR3 loop spans 16 amino acids. TCRdb's table, derived via immunoSEQ multiplex PCR, lists solely in-frame clones and lacks some. This sample has about 120,000 clones, with more than 70% found just once. Sequenced input: PBMCs. The J gene is TRBJ2-7, the V gene TRBV6-5; 12 nucleotides agree with TRBD1. This TCR came from a woman aged 25 to 39 in good health and CMV-seronegative. The CDR3 region is CASSYRGQGALHEQYF. The CDR3 DNA reads TGTGCCAGCAGTTACAGGGGACAGGGGGCTCTCCACGAGCAGTACTTC.